Detailed here is one T cell receptor (beta chain). This clonotype was seen many times. No base quality values were provided; no much bigger clone lies one nucleotide off. The treatment or condition label corresponds to: live attenuated yellow fever vaccine strain. A standard Ficoll-Paque protocol was used to isolate PBMCs from peripheral blood. The RNeasy Micro Kit was used to extract RNA from sorted memory subsets. The data are from a study of T cells after yellow fever vaccination (dated by TCRdb to the late 2010s). A note on the overall study: Using CD3, CD45RA, CCR7 and CD95 staining, memory subsets (EM, EMRA, CM and Tscm) were sorted on a BD FACS Aria III. The SMART-Seq v4 Ultra Low Input RNA kit was used to prepare libraries from fractions with low cell numbers. To follow T-cell clones before and after both primary and booster YFV17D yellow fever vaccination, bulk TCR alpha and beta repertoires underwent longitudinal sequencing. The cohort comprised two healthy male donors, one aged 18 to 29 and one aged 30 to 40 years. Blood was collected at multiple timepoints before and after primary and secondary immunization, and bulk PBMC replicates and cell subsets were isolated. Sorting of memory subsets took place on days 0, 15 and 45 and at 18 months after primary vaccination, as well as on days 0, 15 and 45 after the 30-year booster.

Results the study describes overall, beyond this receptor: Because abundant contaminating clonotypes from the bulk population could be contained in FACS-sorted repertoires, computational filtering was required. Only two donors were included in the study, so the extent to which the findings can be generalized is limited. After the booster, most clones that had expanded after primary vaccination were detected again (around 97% of CD4 and 88% of CD8), suggesting broad maintenance of memory. A small share of clonotypes was detected in both CD4 and CD8 compartments, with the overlap likely arising from convergent recombination. Compared with the primary T-cell response, the secondary T-cell response was faster but weaker, reaching its peak on day 5 rather than on day 15. In the sorted memory subsets on day 0, nearly all vaccine-responding clonotypes were below the level of detection.

The run used an Illumina NovaSeq 6000. Synthesis of TCR cDNA relied on 5'RACE template switching, a step that introduced a universal primer site along with unique molecular identifiers. Priming of cDNA synthesis was performed from both the TCR alpha and TCR beta constant segments. Library amplification involved two PCR steps, and the second step added sample barcodes and sequencing adapters. Sequencing of libraries was done on Illumina HiSeq 2500 (2x100 bp) or NovaSeq (2x150 bp). The paper's data handling went like this. Demultiplexing of reads and collapsing into UMI consensus sequences were performed with MIGEC, and V(D)J alignment was carried out with MiXCR. Vaccine-responding clonotypes were identified with edgeR using replicate PBMC samples, with FDR below 0.01 and a log2 fold change above 5 up to day 15 being required. Each bulk clonotype was labeled CD4 or CD8 based on which sequenced repertoire, CD4 or CD8, contained the clonotype at higher abundance. To estimate how each clone was distributed across memory phenotypes, clonotype frequencies in memory subsets were weighted by the numbers of FACS-sorted cells. The public reads were run again by TCRdb, first through fastp at Q25 and then through MiXCR, and only productive beta chains were kept. One record per CDR3 amino acid sequence lists the most common genes and DNA. The V and J calls reflect TCRdb's pipeline rather than the authors' work. Counted in this sample were 13,000 to 15,000 distinct CDR3 sequences; about 7.1% of them appeared once. The biggest ten clones account for 1.6% of the sample.

This receptor was taken from a man younger than 35 who received the YFV17D yellow fever vaccine. The material sequenced was PBMCs, either bulk or a sorted T-cell subset (CD4+, CD8+, memory, or dextramer-sorted; not recorded which), taken on the day of the yellow fever booster vaccination.

The nucleotide sequence reads as follows: TGTGCCAGCAGCTTGGGCTACAGGGGGAGGTACACTGAAGCTTTCTTT. Its protein reads: CASSLGYRGRYTEAFF. This receptor chain uses TRBV5-8 and TRBJ1-1; 8 nucleotides in the junction match TRBD1. The CDR3 runs 16 residues from the cysteine to the phenylalanine. Left in the record is the CDR3 DNA by itself, 48 bases read in frame from the first base. CDR1 SGHTS and CDR2 YDEGEE are derived from the germline V gene. Clipping removes 0 bases from V and 3 bases from J, with 7 as the unmatched junction base count.